The 27 T cell receptor beta chains reported below all come from one sample, sequenced in a study of T cells in Graves' hyperthyroidism and ophthalmopathy. From RNA transcripts, TCR beta CDR3 regions were amplified. HTBI primers were used for first-round RT-PCR of the TCR CDR3. TCRdb fed the multiplex PCR reads into MiXCR, producing one record per CDR3 protein. The sample includes around 450,000 distinct CDR3 sequences, approximately 15% of them seen just once. The specimen sequenced was blood. These receptors all stem from a woman aged 18-30 years with Graves' hyperthyroidism.

This clonotype was recorded many times. The rearrangement joins TRBV29-1 to TRBJ1-1; unclear D gene. The V end was cut by 3 bases, the J end by 8 bases, with 13 bases between. Germline-derived CDR1 and CDR2 are SQVTM and ANQGSEA. This CDR3 is 12 amino acids long. DNA of the CDR3: TGCAGCGTTGAGTCGTCGGCCCTGGAAGCTTTCTTT. Translated, it gives CSVESSALEAFF.

Many counts were recorded for this clonotype. The chain uses TRBV12-5 and TRBJ2-1, with TRBD1 identical over 11 bases. Germline V gives CDR1 LGHNT, CDR2 FRNRAP. This CDR3 spans 15 amino acids. The J segment lost 7 bases and the V segment lost 5 bases, leaving 7 bases of the junction unmatched. The CDR3 sequence is CASGNRDRGRNEQFF. CDR3 DNA sequence: TGTGCTAGTGGTAACCGGGACAGGGGGAGAAATGAGCAGTTCTTC.

This clonotype showed up many times. This chain joins TRBV18 and TRBJ2-7, with a tentative D call TRBD1 (6 bases). The ends were cut back, 3 bases at V and 5 bases at J, with 17 bases in the middle. The CDR3 has 15 residues. Germline lookup yields CDR1 KGHSH and CDR2 LQKENI. The CDR3 bases are TGTGCCAGCTCACCGGACAGCGCGAGAAAGGACGAGCAGTACTTC. Protein product: CASSPDSARKDEQYF.

This clonotype was detected many times. This sequence joins TRBV5-8 and TRBJ2-2; the D gene is possibly TRBD1 (5 bases). The germline V and J ends were trimmed by 4 bases and 1 base, with 14 bases remaining between them. The CDR3 sequence is 16 residues long. Germline V CDR1 and CDR2: SGHTS, YDEGEE. CDR3 DNA sequence: TGTGCCAGCAGCGGGGCGGACATGAGGAACACCGGGGAGCTGTTTTTT. Protein: CASSGADMRNTGELFF.

The chain is built from TRBV19 and TRBJ1-4; tentative D call: TRBD1 (5 bases). This CDR3 is built from 18 residues. Germline V gives CDR1 LNHDA, CDR2 SQIVND (reference sequence). The V end lost 3 bases, the J end lost 4 bases, and 21 bases lay between the germline ends. CDR3 in DNA: TGTGCCAGTAGTATTGGGGTGAGGGGACTGGTCCGTAATGAAAAACTGTTTTTT. Its translation is CASSIGVRGLVRNEKLFF.

The table lists this clonotype with many counts. This sequence joins TRBV6-2 or TRBV6-3 and TRBJ2-7; a weak D match, TRBD2 (5 bases). The CDR3 has 15 residues. Between the trimmed V and J ends, which lost 0 bases and 3 bases, there was a span of 12 bases. CDR1 and CDR2 (germline): MNHEY, SVGEGT. This chain's CDR3 is CASSYSQWRSYEQYF. CDR3 DNA: TGTGCCAGCAGTTACTCGCAATGGAGGAGCTACGAGCAGTACTTC.

The chain recombines TRBV7-9 with TRBJ2-1; 12 nucleotides align to TRBD2. CDR1 and CDR2 from the germline V gene are SEHNR and FQNEAQ (reference sequence). The V and J ends lost 4 bases and 10 bases, in that order; junction bases with no gene match: 23. The CDR3 covers 20 residues. CDR3 DNA sequence: TGTGCCAGCAGCTCCCCCCGACGGGGCAGGACTAGCGGGACCTCGGGGGAGCAGTTCTTC. Encoded protein: CASSSPRRGRTSGTSGEQFF.

The chain couples TRBV7-9 to TRBJ2-3; D might be TRBD2 (5 bases). Germline CDR1 is SEHNR and CDR2 is FQNEAQ (reference sequence). The V end was cut by 5 bases, the J end by 5 bases, with 20 bases between. This CDR3 spans 16 amino acids. CDR3 nucleotides: TGTGCCAGCAGCGCCCCCGGAACAGTGAGGGTAGATACGCAGTATTTT. Translated, it gives CASSAPGTVRVDTQYF.

This clonotype has a count of ten or more. The chain uses TRBV11-2 and TRBJ2-1; 14 nucleotides line up with TRBD2. This CDR3 contains 18 residues. Germline-derived CDR1 and CDR2 are SGHAT and FQNNGV. V dropped 4 bases and J dropped 1; count of bases not matched to a gene: 6. CDR3 DNA sequence: TGTGCCAGCAGCTCCGGGACTAGCGGGAGTTGGTCCTACAATGAGCAGTTCTTC. This encodes CASSSGTSGSWSYNEQFF.

This clonotype was seen more than once but under ten times. The chain carries TRBV11-2 and TRBJ2-7; the D is unclear. Deletions cut 3 bases from V and 3 bases from J, with 24 bases between. There are 18 residues in the CDR3. Germline V gene data show CDR1 as SGHAT and CDR2 as FQNNGV. CDR3 residues: CASSFEPGPGVLVYEQYF. As DNA, the CDR3 is TGTGCCAGCAGCTTTGAGCCGGGCCCGGGCGTATTAGTCTACGAGCAGTACTTC. Full variable domain (missing parts from reference TRBV11-2 and TRBJ2-7): EAGVAQSPRYKIIEKRQSVAFWCNPISGHATLYWYQQILGQGPKLLIQFQNNGVVDDSQLPKDRFSAERLKGVDSTLKIQPAKLEDSAVYLCASSFEPGPGVLVYEQYFGPGTRLTVT.

This clonotype was found a few times. V and J are TRBV9 and TRBJ2-3; 8 bases fit TRBD2. CDR3 length: 16 residues. Germline loops: CDR1 SGDLS, CDR2 YYNGEE. The ends lost 1 base at V and 4 bases at J; junction bases unmatched: 8. The CDR3 coding sequence is TGTGCCAGCAGCGTAAATCCGGGACTAGTCGCAGATACGCAGTATTTT. This gives the protein CASSVNPGLVADTQYF. The full variable domain, its missing parts supplied by reference TRBV9 and TRBJ2-3, is DSGVTQTPKHLITATGQRVTLRCSPRSGDLSVYWYQQSLDQGLQFLIQYYNGEERAKGNILERFSAQQFPDLHSELNLSSLELGDSALYFCASSVNPGLVADTQYFGPGTRLTVL.

The chain has TRBV7-3 and TRBJ2-2; 8 nucleotides match TRBD2. The CDR3 has 16 amino acids. Germline CDR1 and CDR2: SGHTA and FQGTGA. J lost 0 bases, V lost 6 bases, and 6 bases had no gene match. CDR3 in DNA: TGTGCCAGCAGTCTACGGGGGGGGGCGAACACCGGGGAGCTGTTTTTT. It translates to CASSLRGGANTGELFF. The complete variable domain, with remaining parts taken from reference TRBV7-3 and TRBJ2-2, reads GAGVSQTPSNKVTEKGKYVELRCDPISGHTALYWYRQSLGQGPEFLIYFQGTGAADDSGLPNDRFFAVRPEGSVSTLKIQRTERGDSAVYLCASSLRGGANTGELFFGEGSRLTVL.

This clonotype occurred many times. This rearrangement joins TRBV20-1 to TRBJ1-3; D gene ambiguous. V lost 1 base and J 2 bases, leaving 9 bases between the germline ends. CDR1 and CDR2 from the germline V gene are DFQATT and SNEGSKA (reference sequence). This CDR3 is built from 14 residues. CDR3 nucleotides: TGCAGTGCTAGAGCCATAGGGACTGGAAACACCATATATTTT. Translated: CSARAIGTGNTIYF.

This clonotype has at least ten counts. The V and J genes are TRBV7-9 and TRBJ2-7; 8 nucleotides agree with TRBD2. CDR1 is SEHNR and CDR2 is FQNEAQ in the germline V gene (reference sequence). The CDR3 runs to 16 residues. Germline trimming cut 5 bases from V and 3 bases from J; bases unmatched to any gene: 12. CDR3 residues: CASSPPRRGAGYEQYF. The DNA for the CDR3 is TGTGCCAGCAGCCCTCCTCGGCGGGGGGCAGGCTACGAGCAGTACTTC.

This clonotype showed up many times. The rearrangement joins TRBV5-1 to TRBJ2-3; D assignment may be TRBD1 or TRBD2 (5 bases each). The CDR3 is made up of 16 amino acids. CDR1 SGHRS and CDR2 YFSETQ come from the germline V gene. The V gene lost 2 bases and the J gene lost 0 bases, with 13 bases spanning the gap. This CDR3 reads CASSFRGAPSTDTQYF. DNA of the CDR3: TGCGCCAGCAGCTTTAGGGGAGCTCCCAGCACAGATACGCAGTATTTT. Full variable domain (outside the CDR3, taken from reference TRBV5-1 and TRBJ2-3): KAGVTQTPRYLIKTRGQQVTLSCSPISGHRSVSWYQQTPGQGLQFLFEYFSETQRNKGNFPGRFSGRQFSNSRSEMNVSTLELGDSALYLCASSFRGAPSTDTQYFGPGTRLTVL.

The table lists this clonotype with a few counts. The germline gene is not matched at one end of the junction; a read error may be the cause. The genes are TRBV5-5 and TRBJ2-2; 11 nucleotides match TRBD2. The CDR3 is 15 residues long. CDR1 is SGHKS and CDR2 is YYEKEE in the germline V gene (reference sequence). The DNA for the CDR3 is TGTGCCAGCAGCTTGTCTAGCGGGGGGACCGGGGAGCTGGTTTTT. Protein product: CASSLSSGGTGELVF.

In this sample, this clonotype turned up many times. The CDR3 DNA is TGTGCCAGCTCACCGAGGTGGAGAGGAAACACCATATATTTT. It translates to CASSPRWRGNTIYF. This chain joins TRBV18 and TRBJ1-3; D is ambiguous. Germline CDR1 KGHSH, CDR2 LQKENI. The CDR3 is 14 amino acids. Trimming pared 3 bases from V and 4 bases from J, leaving 10 bases between.

The sample holds many counts of this clonotype. The genes are TRBV2 and TRBJ2-5, with 11 bases fitting TRBD1. CDR1 is SNHLY and CDR2 is FYNNEI in the germline V gene. The J segment lost 5 bases and the V segment lost 1 base, leaving 3 bases of the junction unmatched. The CDR3 runs 15 residues. In DNA, the CDR3 is TGTGCCAGCAGTGAAGGGACAGGGGGCGGGGAGACCCAGTACTTC. Its protein is CASSEGTGGGETQYF.

This clonotype was counted between two and nine times. A much larger clone is a single base away; this may be a read error. J is TRBJ2-1 and V is TRBV20-1; D gene unclear. The CDR3 loop spans 15 amino acids. Germline assignment: CDR1 DFQATT and CDR2 SNEGSKA (reference sequence). The V end was cut by 0 bases, the J end by 4 bases, with 13 bases between. The CDR3 region has the DNA TGCAGTGCTAGAGAACCGCTATCTTCATACAATGAGCAGTTCTTC. The encoded protein is CSAREPLSSYNEQFF.

In this sample, this clonotype turned up many times. This sequence joins TRBV10-3 and TRBJ2-3; D is unresolved. CDR3 length equals 13 residues. Trimming stripped 7 bases from V and 3 bases from J, with 11 bases between. In germline, CDR1 is ENHRY, CDR2 SYGVKD. CDR3 protein: CAITHTATDTQYF. DNA of the CDR3: TGTGCCATCACACACACAGCAACAGATACGCAGTATTTT.

This clonotype has a count of ten or more. This chain links TRBV5-1 with TRBJ1-2, with D perhaps TRBD1 (5 bases). The V gene's germline CDR1 is SGHRS and CDR2 YFSETQ. The CDR3 runs 14 residues. Trimming pared 4 bases from V and 5 bases from J, leaving 15 bases between. CDR3 residues: CASSPGGGRYGYTF. CDR3 DNA sequence: TGCGCCAGCAGCCCGGGCGGGGGAAGATATGGCTACACCTTC. Variable domain in full (rest from reference TRBV5-1 and TRBJ1-2): KAGVTQTPRYLIKTRGQQVTLSCSPISGHRSVSWYQQTPGQGLQFLFEYFSETQRNKGNFPGRFSGRQFSNSRSEMNVSTLELGDSALYLCASSPGGGRYGYTFGSGTRLTVV.

This clonotype was seen ten or more times. The chain has TRBV20-1 and TRBJ2-7, with unresolved D. Trimming left V 2 bases short and J 6 bases short, with 17 bases between. In germline, CDR1 is DFQATT, CDR2 SNEGSKA (reference sequence). The CDR3 sequence is 14 residues long. For the CDR3, the DNA is TGCAGTGCTAGATTCCTCGGGCTAGGCGGCGAGCAGTACTTC. Translating it yields CSARFLGLGGEQYF.

Many counts were recorded for this clonotype. The gene calls are TRBV18 and TRBJ2-3, with D unclear. This CDR3 has 12 amino acids. The V and J ends lost 6 bases and 3 bases respectively, with 7 bases between them. Germline CDR1 KGHSH, CDR2 LQKENI. The CDR3 loop reads CASSAVTDTQYF. The CDR3 bases are TGTGCCAGCTCGGCCGTAACAGATACGCAGTATTTT. The whole variable domain, filled in from reference TRBV18 and TRBJ2-3, reads NAGVMQNPRHLVRRRGQEARLRCSPMKGHSHVYWYRQLPEEGLKFMVYLQKENIIDESGMPKERFSAEFPKEGPSILRIQQVVRGDSAAYFCASSAVTDTQYFGPGTRLTVL.

This clonotype was found many times. V and J are TRBV14 and TRBJ1-6, with a possible D match to TRBD1 (5 bases). The CDR3 totals 13 residues. Germline V gene lookup returns CDR1 SGHDN and CDR2 FVKESK. V was clipped by 6 bases and J by 8 bases, with 11 bases between them. The CDR3 is CASRGREDSPLHF. CDR3 DNA sequence: TGTGCCAGCAGGGGCAGGGAAGATTCACCCCTCCACTTT.

This chain links TRBV11-3 with TRBJ2-7, with 9 bases aligning to TRBD1. CDR3 length: 13 amino acids. Looked up from germline, CDR1 is SGHNT and CDR2 is YENEEA. Trimming cost V 3 bases and J 5 bases; bases outside gene matches: 2. The CDR3 bases are TGTGCCAGCAGCTTGACAGGGGGGCACGAGCAGTACTTC. Residues: CASSLTGGHEQYF.

At least ten counts were recorded for this clonotype. The rearrangement uses TRBV20-1 and TRBJ2-1; maybe TRBD2 (6 bases). The CDR3 totals 18 residues. The germline gives CDR1 DFQATT, CDR2 SNEGSKA (reference sequence). V shed 6 bases and J shed 9 bases, with 33 bases lying between them. Here the CDR3 DNA reads TGCAGTGCAAGGCCTCCACTGGGTGGGACGGAGGGCCTCGGTGAGCAGTTCTTC. Its protein product is CSARPPLGGTEGLGEQFF.

The sample holds many counts of this clonotype. V is TRBV20-1 and J is TRBJ2-5; TRBD2 is a possible D gene (6 bases). Looked up from germline, CDR1 is DFQATT and CDR2 is SNEGSKA (reference sequence). V was pared by 6 bases and J by 2 bases, with 13 bases between. The CDR3 totals 13 residues. The chain's CDR3 is CSALGGDQETQYF. In DNA, the CDR3 is TGCAGTGCCCTCGGCGGGGATCAAGAGACCCAGTACTTC.